This TCR beta chain was found in a study of T-cell memory formation after mild COVID-19. Libraries for TCRalpha and TCRbeta carried sample barcodes and unique molecular identifiers via 5'RACE. TCRdb used MiXCR to reprocess the 5' RACE reads, holding one entry per CDR3 protein. The sample carries roughly 160,000 distinct CDR3 sequences, 10% to 15% recorded once. This clonotype was detected only a few times. As yet, its antigen is unknown. Trimming removed 5 bases from V and 3 bases from J, with 10 bases in between. The CDR3 is made up of 13 amino acids. Germline V gene lookup returns CDR1 SEHNR and CDR2 FQNEAQ (reference sequence). Whole-study results and caveats: Several responding clones turned up in pre-infection memory, indicating that cross-reactive memory may have taken part. Shrinking CD4+ clones were chiefly CM and EM; CD8+ ones were chiefly EMRA.

What was sequenced was PBMCs or a T cell subset sorted from them (not recorded which). The V and J genes are TRBV7-9 and TRBJ1-2, with TRBD1 as a possible D gene (6 bases). This receptor was taken from a man younger than 35 who had mild COVID-19 (a few samples of this study predate the infection). Cell type and time point are not known. The CDR3, as DNA: TGTGCCAGCAGCACCGGACAGTACTATGGCTACACCTTC. Its protein product is CASSTGQYYGYTF.